The 9 T cell receptor beta chains below come from one sample, sequenced in a study of T cell clones after liver transplantation. TCRdb keeps only in-frame clones here, not all; method: immunoSEQ multiplex PCR. The sample consists of 7,000 to 9,500 clones, around 73% of them appearing once. Source: CD8+ T cells from blood, taken at the 22-month timepoint. The receptors were gathered from a human patient who received a liver transplant. These T cells may partly come from the graft donor.

This chain uses TRBV6-5 with TRBJ1-2; no firm D call. The CDR3 loop spans 14 amino acids. With 1 base removed from V and 11 bases from J, the gap between germline ends came to 17 bases. From germline, CDR1 is MNHEY and CDR2 SVGAGI. The chain's CDR3 is CASSYLEEALGYTF. CDR3 nucleotides: TGTGCCAGCAGTTACTTAGAAGAGGCGCTGGGGTACACCTTC.

V gene TRBV7-3 combines with J gene TRBJ2-1; TRBD2 matches at 7 bases. There are 14 residues in the CDR3. V trimming: 8 bases; J trimming: 6 bases; junction bases outside the gene matches: 10. Germline lookup yields CDR1 SGHTA and CDR2 FQGTGA. In nucleotides, the CDR3 is TGTGCCAGCTCGTACGGGGCTAGCGGCAATGAGCAGTTCTTC. This sequence encodes CASSYGASGNEQFF. Drawing the rest from reference TRBV7-3 and TRBJ2-1, the complete variable domain is GAGVSQTPSNKVTEKGKYVELRCDPISGHTALYWYRQSLGQGPEFLIYFQGTGAADDSGLPNDRFFAVRPEGSVSTLKIQRTERGDSAVYLCASSYGASGNEQFFGPGTRLTVL.

This chain joins TRBV7-6 and TRBJ2-7; 8 bases line up with TRBD1. The CDR3 has 13 residues. V was clipped by 5 bases and J by 6 bases; unmatched bases: 6. Germline CDR1 is SGHVS and CDR2 is FNYEAQ. The CDR3, as DNA: TGTGCCAGCAGCCCGAGACAGGGGCCCGAGCAGTACTTC. Protein product: CASSPRQGPEQYF.

This clone has a handful of counts. The chain couples TRBV9 to TRBJ2-2; 10 nucleotides agree with TRBD2. Trimming cost V 4 bases and J 0 bases; bases outside gene matches: 9. The germline CDR1 and CDR2 sequences are SGDLS and YYNGEE. CDR3 length equals 18 residues. CDR3 region: CASSTTSGALTNTGELFF. CDR3 DNA sequence: TGTGCCAGCAGCACAACTAGCGGGGCGCTCACGAACACCGGGGAGCTGTTTTTT.

The genes are TRBV5-1 and TRBJ2-3, with 7 positions matching TRBD1. With 0 bases clipped from V and 2 bases from J, the junction kept 6 bases outside the gene matches. CDR3 size: 16 residues. In germline, CDR1 is SGHRS, CDR2 YFSETQ. CDR3 bases: TGCGCCAGCAGCTTGGGAGAGGGGGCCTACACAGATACGCAGTATTTT. Its protein is CASSLGEGAYTDTQYF. The variable domain in full, completed from reference TRBV5-1 and TRBJ2-3, reads KAGVTQTPRYLIKTRGQQVTLSCSPISGHRSVSWYQQTPGQGLQFLFEYFSETQRNKGNFPGRFSGRQFSNSRSEMNVSTLELGDSALYLCASSLGEGAYTDTQYFGPGTRLTVL.

CDR3 residues: CASTRAYSTEAFF. In nucleotides, the CDR3 is TGTGCCAGCACTCGGGCGTACAGCACTGAAGCTTTCTTT. The genes are TRBV6-5 and TRBJ1-1; D is undetermined. CDR1 MNHEY and CDR2 SVGAGI come from the germline V gene. This CDR3 is built from 13 residues. The V gene lost 7 bases and the J gene lost 4 bases, with 13 bases spanning the gap.

The chain employs TRBV27 and TRBJ2-1; a possible D gene is TRBD2 (7 bases). The CDR3 covers 16 residues. Per germline, CDR1 MNHEY and CDR2 SMNVEV (reference sequence). V lost 1 base and J lost 7, with 17 bases in between. CDR3 loop: CASSLYGGQNANEQFF. CDR3 nucleotides: TGTGCCAGCAGTTTATACGGGGGGCAAAATGCGAATGAGCAGTTCTTC.

V gene TRBV6-5 combines with J gene TRBJ2-7, with TRBD2 as a possible D gene (5 bases). The length of the CDR3 is 13 residues. V lost 2 bases and J lost 3, with 8 bases in between. Germline CDR1 and CDR2: MNHEY and SVGAGI. Here the CDR3 reads CASSYKEGYEQYF. CDR3 sequence (DNA): TGTGCCAGCAGTTACAAAGAGGGCTACGAGCAGTACTTC.

The rearrangement links TRBV5-1 to TRBJ2-5; possible D gene TRBD1, 6 bases. Trimming took off 3 bases at V and 3 bases at J, with 21 bases between the two ends. The CDR3 has 17 amino acids. CDR1 is SGHRS, CDR2 YFSETQ, per germline. CDR3 DNA sequence: TGCGCCAGCAGCTCAACTTTACCGGGACATGGAGAAGAGACCCAGTACTTC. The encoded protein is CASSSTLPGHGEETQYF.